This passage covers 8 T cell receptor beta chains from one sample sequenced in a study of beta chain features in type 1 diabetes. These TCRs' antigens remain unknown. Reverse transcribing all isolated RNA meant expressed TCRB transcripts were sequenced. TCRdb's table, derived via immunoSEQ multiplex PCR, lists solely in-frame clones and lacks some. Counted here are 40,000 to 45,000 clones, approximately 72% occurring once; the ten biggest clones make up more than 2%. Study findings and constraints: TCRB CDR3 length was moderately but significantly reduced in all four CD4+ subsets of Type 1 diabetes patients.

What was sequenced was Tregs from blood. Every receptor here comes from a woman under 30 with type 1 diabetes.

The gene calls are TRBV9 and TRBJ2-1; 8 bases agree with TRBD2. CDR3 size: 13 residues. The V and J ends lost 4 bases and 10 bases, in that order; junction bases with no gene match: 7. CDR1 is SGDLS and CDR2 is YYNGEE in the germline V gene. The CDR3: CASSPPGGVEQFF. CDR3 sequence (DNA): TGTGCCAGCAGCCCGCCCGGGGGGGTAGAGCAGTTCTTC.

The rearrangement uses TRBV5-1 and TRBJ2-5; TRBD2 matches at 8 bases. Gene TRBJ2-7 matches the end of the DNA better, so the J call may be wrong. This CDR3 has 17 residues. CDR1 is SGHRS and CDR2 is YFSETQ in the germline V gene. The CDR3 sequence is CASSPGARLAGTYEQYF. For the CDR3, the DNA is TGCGCCAGCTCCCCAGGGGCGAGGCTAGCGGGCACCTACGAGCAGTACTTC.

V gene TRBV14 combines with J gene TRBJ2-1; 8 positions match TRBD2. Looked up from germline, CDR1 is SGHDN and CDR2 is FVKESK. The ends lost 1 base at V and 6 bases at J; junction bases unmatched: 8. The CDR3 covers 16 residues. CDR3 residues: CASSQGDGRVFNEQFF. As DNA, the CDR3 is TGTGCCAGCAGCCAAGGAGACGGGAGGGTCTTCAATGAGCAGTTCTTC.

This chain joins TRBV5-6 and TRBJ2-7; D is ambiguous. Germline CDR1 reads SGHDT; CDR2 reads YYEEEE. With 0 bases removed from V and 3 bases from J, the gap between germline ends came to 7 bases. The CDR3 is 13 residues long. The CDR3 DNA follows: TGTGCCAGCAGCTTGGGAGCAAACTACGAGCAGTACTTC. Translated: CASSLGANYEQYF.

This chain uses TRBV29-1 with TRBJ2-7; 8 nucleotides match TRBD2. This CDR3 is 15 amino acids long. Trimming took 7 bases from V and 0 from J; bases not matched to a gene: 11. CDR1 and CDR2 from the germline V gene are SQVTM and ANQGSEA. The CDR3 is CSAWRAGASSYEQYF. CDR3 DNA: TGCAGCGCGTGGCGAGCGGGGGCGAGCTCCTACGAGCAGTACTTC.

This chain connects TRBV5-4 to TRBJ2-1, with D possibly matching TRBD1 (6 bases). The CDR3 runs to 16 residues. V dropped 5 bases and J dropped 5 bases, with 20 bases sitting between them. Germline V gene data show CDR1 as SGHNT and CDR2 as YYREEE (reference sequence). CDR3 DNA sequence: TGTGCCAGCAGTTATATCCGGGCCAGGGGACACAATGAGCAGTTCTTC. Translated, it gives CASSYIRARGHNEQFF.

This clone came up a few times. V and J are TRBV4-3 and TRBJ2-1, with TRBD2 identical over 8 bases. Germline V gene lookup returns CDR1 LGHNA and CDR2 YSLEER. V was clipped by 0 bases and J by 3 bases; unmatched bases: 7. CDR3 length equals 17 residues. The CDR3 loop is CASSQDRGGWVYNEQFF. The CDR3 bases are TGCGCCAGCAGCCAAGATCGGGGGGGTTGGGTCTACAATGAGCAGTTCTTC.

The V call is TRBV10-3, the J call TRBJ2-7, with D possibly being TRBD2 (6 bases). Germline loops: CDR1 ENHRY, CDR2 SYGVKD. The V end lost 7 bases, the J end lost 3 bases, and 13 bases lay between the germline ends. The CDR3 runs to 13 residues. The CDR3 protein is CAITSGSDYEQYF. The CDR3 region has the DNA TGTGCCATCACGAGCGGGTCCGACTACGAGCAGTACTTC.